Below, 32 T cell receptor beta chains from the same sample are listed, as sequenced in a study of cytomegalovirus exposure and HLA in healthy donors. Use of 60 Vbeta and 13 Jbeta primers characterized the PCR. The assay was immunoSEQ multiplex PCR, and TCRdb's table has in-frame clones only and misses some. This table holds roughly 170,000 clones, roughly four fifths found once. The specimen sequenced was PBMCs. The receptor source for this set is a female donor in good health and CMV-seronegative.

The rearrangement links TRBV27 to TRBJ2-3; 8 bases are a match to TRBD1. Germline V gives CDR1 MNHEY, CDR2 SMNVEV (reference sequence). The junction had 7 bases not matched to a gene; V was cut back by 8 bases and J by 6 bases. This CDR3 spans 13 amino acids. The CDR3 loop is CASARQGTDTQYF. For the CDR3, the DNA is TGTGCCAGCGCCAGACAGGGGACCGATACGCAGTATTTT.

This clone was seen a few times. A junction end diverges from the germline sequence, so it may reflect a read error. The CDR3 reads CSSSLGQTRGQETQYF. CDR3 in DNA: TGTTCCAGCAGCTTGGGACAGACTAGGGGTCAAGAGACCCAGTACTTC. V and J are TRBV7-9 and TRBJ2-5; D may be TRBD1 (7 bases). This CDR3 contains 16 residues. The germline CDR1 and CDR2 sequences are SEHNR and FQNEAQ (reference sequence).

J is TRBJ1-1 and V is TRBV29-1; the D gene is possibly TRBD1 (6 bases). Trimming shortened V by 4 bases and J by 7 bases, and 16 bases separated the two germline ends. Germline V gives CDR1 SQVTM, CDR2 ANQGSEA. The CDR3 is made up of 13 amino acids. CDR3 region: CSVGGGGGGEAFF. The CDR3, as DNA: TGCAGCGTTGGAGGGGGGGGTGGGGGTGAAGCTTTCTTT. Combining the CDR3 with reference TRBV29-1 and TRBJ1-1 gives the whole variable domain SAVISQKPSRDICQRGTSLTIQCQVDSQVTMMFWYRQQPGQSLTLIATANQGSEATYESGFVIDKFPISRPNLTFSTLTVSNMSPEDSSIYLCSVGGGGGGEAFFGQGTRLTVV.

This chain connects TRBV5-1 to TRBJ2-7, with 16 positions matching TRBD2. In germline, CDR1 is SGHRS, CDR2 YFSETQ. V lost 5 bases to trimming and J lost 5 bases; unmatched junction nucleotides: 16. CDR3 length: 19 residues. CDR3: CASSPTAPGLAGGRDEQYF. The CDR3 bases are TGCGCCAGCAGTCCGACCGCTCCGGGACTAGCGGGAGGGCGGGACGAGCAGTACTTC.

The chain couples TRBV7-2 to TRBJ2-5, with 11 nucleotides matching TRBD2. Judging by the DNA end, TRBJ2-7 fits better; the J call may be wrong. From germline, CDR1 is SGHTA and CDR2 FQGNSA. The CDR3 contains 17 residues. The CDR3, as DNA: TGTGCCAGCAGCTTTTCTAGCGGGGGGCGCCCCTCCTACGAGCAGTACTTC. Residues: CASSFSSGGRPSYEQYF.

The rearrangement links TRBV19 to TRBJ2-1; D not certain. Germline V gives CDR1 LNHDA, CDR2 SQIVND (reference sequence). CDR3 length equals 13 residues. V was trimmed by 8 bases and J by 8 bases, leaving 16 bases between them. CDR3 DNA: TGTGCCAGTGCACGTCGTCTAGTTGATGAGCAGTTCTTC. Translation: CASARRLVDEQFF.

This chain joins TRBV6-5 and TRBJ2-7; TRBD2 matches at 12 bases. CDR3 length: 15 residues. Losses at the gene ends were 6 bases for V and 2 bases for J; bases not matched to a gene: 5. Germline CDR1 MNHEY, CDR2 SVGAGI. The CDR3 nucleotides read TGTGCCAGCAGCCCTAGCGGGGGGGCCCCCTACGAGCAGTACTTC. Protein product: CASSPSGGAPYEQYF.

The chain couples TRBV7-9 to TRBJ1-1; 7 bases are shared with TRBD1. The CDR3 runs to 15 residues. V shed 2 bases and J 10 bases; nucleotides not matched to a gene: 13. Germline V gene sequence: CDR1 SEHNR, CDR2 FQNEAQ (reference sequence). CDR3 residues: CASSLLVDRDGRAFF. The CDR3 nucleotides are TGTGCCAGCAGCTTACTGGTCGACAGGGACGGTCGAGCTTTCTTT.

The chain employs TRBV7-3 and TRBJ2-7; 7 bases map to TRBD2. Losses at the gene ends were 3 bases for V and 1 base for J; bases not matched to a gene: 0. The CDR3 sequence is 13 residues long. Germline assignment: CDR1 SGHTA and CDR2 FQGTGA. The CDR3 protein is CASSFGGSYEQYF. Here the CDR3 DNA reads TGTGCCAGCAGCTTCGGGGGGTCCTACGAGCAGTACTTC.

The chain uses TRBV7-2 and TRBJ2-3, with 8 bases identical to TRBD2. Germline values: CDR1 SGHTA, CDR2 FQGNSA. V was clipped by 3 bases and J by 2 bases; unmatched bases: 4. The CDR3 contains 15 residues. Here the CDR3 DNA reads TGTGCCAGCAGCTTTGGCGGGAGGACCACAGATACGCAGTATTTT. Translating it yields CASSFGGRTTDTQYF.

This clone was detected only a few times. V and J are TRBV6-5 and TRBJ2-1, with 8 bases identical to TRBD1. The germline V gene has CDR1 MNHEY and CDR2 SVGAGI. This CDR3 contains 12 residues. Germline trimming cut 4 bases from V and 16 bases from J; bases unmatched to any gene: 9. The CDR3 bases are TGTGCCAGCAGTTCCCCAGGGGGCGCGAACTTCTTC. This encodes CASSSPGGANFF.

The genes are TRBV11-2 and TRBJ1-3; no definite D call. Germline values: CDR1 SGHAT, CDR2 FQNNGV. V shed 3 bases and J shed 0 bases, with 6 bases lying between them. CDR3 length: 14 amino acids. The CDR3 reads CASSFPGSGNTIYF. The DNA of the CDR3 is TGTGCCAGCAGCTTTCCAGGCTCTGGAAACACCATATATTTT.

The CDR3 protein is CASGGGGPRDEQYF. The CDR3 DNA sequence: TGTGCCAGTGGGGGAGGGGGGCCGAGGGACGAGCAGTACTTC. The chain links TRBV9 to TRBJ2-7, with D perhaps matching TRBD2 (7 bases). The CDR3 has 14 amino acids. V was clipped by 8 bases and J by 5 bases, with 20 bases between them. The germline V gene encodes CDR1 SGDLS and CDR2 YYNGEE.

The CDR3 is CASSSTGLNEKLFF. The CDR3 DNA reads TGTGCCAGCAGCTCGACAGGACTTAATGAAAAACTGTTTTTT. This chain joins TRBV7-2 and TRBJ1-4; the D gene is possibly TRBD1 (6 bases). V lost 4 bases and J lost 4, with 10 bases in between. The CDR3 loop spans 14 amino acids. Germline values: CDR1 SGHTA, CDR2 FQGNSA. Together with reference TRBV7-2 and TRBJ1-4, the CDR3 gives the full variable domain: GAGVSQSPSNKVTEKGKDVELRCDPISGHTALYWYRQSLGQGLEFLIYFQGNSAPDKSGLPSDRFSAERTGGSVSTLTIQRTQQEDSAVYLCASSSTGLNEKLFFGSGTQLSVL.

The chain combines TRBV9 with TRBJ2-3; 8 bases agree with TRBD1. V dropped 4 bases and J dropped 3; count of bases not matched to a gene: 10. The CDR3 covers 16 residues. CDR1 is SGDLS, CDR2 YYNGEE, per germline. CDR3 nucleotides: TGTGCCAGCAGCTCGAAAAGGGACAGGCATACAGATACGCAGTATTTT. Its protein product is CASSSKRDRHTDTQYF.

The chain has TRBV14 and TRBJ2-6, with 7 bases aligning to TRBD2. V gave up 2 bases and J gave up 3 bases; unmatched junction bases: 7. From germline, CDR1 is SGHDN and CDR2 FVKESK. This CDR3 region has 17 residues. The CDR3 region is CASSQPLGGSGANVLTF. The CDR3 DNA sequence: TGTGCCAGCAGCCAACCCCTCGGGGGGAGTGGGGCCAACGTCCTGACTTTC.

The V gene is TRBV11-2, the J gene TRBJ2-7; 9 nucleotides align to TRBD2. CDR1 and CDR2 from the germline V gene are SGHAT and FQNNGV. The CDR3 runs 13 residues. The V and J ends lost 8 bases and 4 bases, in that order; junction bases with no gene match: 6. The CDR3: CASCRSGRYEQYF. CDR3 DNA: TGTGCCAGCTGCAGAAGCGGGAGGTACGAGCAGTACTTC.

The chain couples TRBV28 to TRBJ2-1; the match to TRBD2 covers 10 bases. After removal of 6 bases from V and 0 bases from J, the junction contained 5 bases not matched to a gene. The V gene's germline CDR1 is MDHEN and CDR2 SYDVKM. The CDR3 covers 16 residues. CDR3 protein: CASRSPSGSSYNEQFF. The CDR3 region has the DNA TGTGCCAGCAGATCCCCTAGCGGGAGCTCCTACAATGAGCAGTTCTTC.

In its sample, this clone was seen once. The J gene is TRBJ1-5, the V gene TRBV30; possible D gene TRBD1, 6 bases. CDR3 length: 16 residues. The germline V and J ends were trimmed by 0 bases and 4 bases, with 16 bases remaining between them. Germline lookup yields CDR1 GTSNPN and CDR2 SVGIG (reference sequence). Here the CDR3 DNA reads TGTGCCTGGAGTGTAGCCGGGGGGCTCTGGAATCAGCCCCAGCATTTT. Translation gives CAWSVAGGLWNQPQHF.

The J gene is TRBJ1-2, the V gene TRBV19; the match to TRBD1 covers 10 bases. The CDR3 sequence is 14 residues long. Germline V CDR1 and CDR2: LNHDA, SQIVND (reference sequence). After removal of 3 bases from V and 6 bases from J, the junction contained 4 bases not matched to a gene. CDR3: CASSMWGTGDGYTF. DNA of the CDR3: TGTGCCAGTAGTATGTGGGGGACAGGGGATGGCTACACCTTC. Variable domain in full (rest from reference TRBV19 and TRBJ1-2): DGGITQSPKYLFRKEGQNVTLSCEQNLNHDAMYWYRQDPGQGLRLIYYSQIVNDFQKGDIAEGYSVSREKKESFPLTVTSAQKNPTAFYLCASSMWGTGDGYTFGSGTRLTVV.

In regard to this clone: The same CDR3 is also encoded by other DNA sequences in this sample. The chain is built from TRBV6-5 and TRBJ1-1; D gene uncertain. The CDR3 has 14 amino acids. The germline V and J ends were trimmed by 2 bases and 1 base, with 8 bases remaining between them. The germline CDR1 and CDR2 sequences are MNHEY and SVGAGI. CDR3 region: CASSYRTRNTEAFF. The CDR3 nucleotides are TGTGCCAGCAGTTACCGGACTAGGAACACTGAAGCTTTCTTT.

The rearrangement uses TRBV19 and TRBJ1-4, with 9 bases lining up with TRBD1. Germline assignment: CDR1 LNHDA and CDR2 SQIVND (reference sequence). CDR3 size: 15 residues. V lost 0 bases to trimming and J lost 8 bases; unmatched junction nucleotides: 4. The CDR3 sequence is CASSIEGTGQEKLFF. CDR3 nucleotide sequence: TGTGCCAGTAGTATAGAAGGGACAGGGCAAGAAAAACTGTTTTTT.

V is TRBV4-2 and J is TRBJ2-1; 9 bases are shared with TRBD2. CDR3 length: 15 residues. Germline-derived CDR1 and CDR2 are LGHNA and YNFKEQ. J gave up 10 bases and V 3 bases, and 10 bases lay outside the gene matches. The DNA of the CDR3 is TGTGCCAGCAGCCATGGCGGGGGGGCCTTGGGGGAGCAGTTCTTC. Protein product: CASSHGGGALGEQFF.

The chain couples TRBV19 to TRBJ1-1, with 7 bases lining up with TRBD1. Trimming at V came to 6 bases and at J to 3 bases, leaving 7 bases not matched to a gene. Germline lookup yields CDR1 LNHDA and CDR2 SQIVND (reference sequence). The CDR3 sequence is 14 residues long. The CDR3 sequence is CASSQGQRDTEAFF. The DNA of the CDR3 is TGTGCCAGTAGCCAGGGACAGCGGGACACTGAAGCTTTCTTT.

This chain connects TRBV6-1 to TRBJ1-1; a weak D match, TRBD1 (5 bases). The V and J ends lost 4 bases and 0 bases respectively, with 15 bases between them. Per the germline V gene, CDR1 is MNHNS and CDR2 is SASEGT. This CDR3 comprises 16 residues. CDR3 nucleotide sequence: TGTGCCAGCAGTGGATTAGCGGGACGGATGAACACTGAAGCTTTCTTT. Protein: CASSGLAGRMNTEAFF.

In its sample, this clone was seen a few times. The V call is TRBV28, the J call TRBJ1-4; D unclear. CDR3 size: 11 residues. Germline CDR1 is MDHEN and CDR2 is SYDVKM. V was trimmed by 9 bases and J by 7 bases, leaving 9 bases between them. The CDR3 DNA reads TGTGCCAGTTCACGGGGTGAAAAACTGTTTTTT. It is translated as CASSRGEKLFF.

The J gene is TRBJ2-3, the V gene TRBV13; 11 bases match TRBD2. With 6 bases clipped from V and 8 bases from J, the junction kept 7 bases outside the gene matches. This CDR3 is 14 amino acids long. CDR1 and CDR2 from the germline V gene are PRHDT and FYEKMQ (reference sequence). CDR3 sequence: CASSPIAGGRTQYF. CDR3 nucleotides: TGTGCCAGCAGTCCAATAGCGGGAGGGCGTACGCAGTATTTT.

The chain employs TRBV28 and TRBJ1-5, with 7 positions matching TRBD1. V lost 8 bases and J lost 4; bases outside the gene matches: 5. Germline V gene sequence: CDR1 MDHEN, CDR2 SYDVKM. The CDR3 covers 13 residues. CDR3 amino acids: CASGDRNNQPQHF. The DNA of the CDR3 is TGTGCCAGCGGGGACAGAAATAATCAGCCCCAGCATTTT.

The CDR3 reads CASRTGGSAQYF. The CDR3 DNA is TGTGCCAGCCGGACAGGGGGTTCAGCGCAGTATTTT. This chain links TRBV27 with TRBJ2-3; 10 nucleotides match TRBD1. With 8 bases clipped from V and 10 bases from J, the junction kept 6 bases outside the gene matches. The CDR3 spans 12 residues. CDR1 and CDR2 from the germline V gene are MNHEY and SMNVEV (reference sequence).

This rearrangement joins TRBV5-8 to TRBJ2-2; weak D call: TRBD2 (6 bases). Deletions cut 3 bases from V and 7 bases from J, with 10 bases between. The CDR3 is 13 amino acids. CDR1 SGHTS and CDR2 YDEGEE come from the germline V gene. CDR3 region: CASSWSGVGELFF. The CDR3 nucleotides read TGTGCCAGCAGCTGGTCGGGGGTCGGGGAGCTGTTTTTT.

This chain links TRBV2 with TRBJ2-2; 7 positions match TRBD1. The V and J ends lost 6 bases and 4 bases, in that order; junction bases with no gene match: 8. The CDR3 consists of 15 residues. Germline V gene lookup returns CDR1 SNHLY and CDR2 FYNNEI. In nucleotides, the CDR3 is TGTGCCAGCAGGAGGGGGCAAAGAGGCACCGGGGAGCTGTTTTTT. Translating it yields CASRRGQRGTGELFF.

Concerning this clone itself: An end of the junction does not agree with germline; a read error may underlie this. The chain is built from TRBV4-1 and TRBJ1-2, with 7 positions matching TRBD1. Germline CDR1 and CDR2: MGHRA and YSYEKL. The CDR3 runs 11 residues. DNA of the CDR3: TGCGCCACGCTCGACAGGGAAGGCTACATCTTC. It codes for CATLDREGYIF.